These 9 T cell receptor beta chains were sequenced from one sample in a study of neoadjuvant anti-PD-1 for oral cavity cancer. Sequencing used immunoSEQ multiplex PCR; TCRdb keeps in-frame clones, though not all of them. The table has 84,000 or so clones, roughly four fifths seen once. This specimen consisted of PBMCs, obtained before nivolumab (anti-PD-1) treatment. These receptors all stem from a person between 40 and 79 years old with oral cavity squamous cell carcinoma.

The rearrangement joins TRBV6-1 to TRBJ2-7; TRBD1 is a possible D gene (5 bases). CDR3 size: 12 residues. Germline assignment: CDR1 MNHNS and CDR2 SASEGT. Trimming pared 1 base from V and 9 bases from J, leaving 10 bases between. CDR3 coding DNA: TGTGCCAGCAGTGAAGGGGGCCAACGGCAGTACTTC. Residues: CASSEGGQRQYF.

This clone has a handful of counts. J is TRBJ1-4 and V is TRBV4-1; D might be TRBD1 (6 bases). The V end lost 1 base, the J end lost 7 bases, and 13 bases lay between the germline ends. The CDR3 runs 15 residues. Germline lookup yields CDR1 MGHRA and CDR2 YSYEKL. CDR3 residues: CASSQARQVSEKLFF. For the CDR3, the DNA is TGCGCCAGCAGCCAAGCGAGACAGGTCTCTGAAAAACTGTTTTTT.

The chain links TRBV5-4 to TRBJ2-7; TRBD2 matches at 9 bases. The CDR3 extends over 14 amino acids. Trimming at V came to 3 bases and at J to 3 bases, leaving 4 bases not matched to a gene. Germline V CDR1 and CDR2: SGHNT, YYREEE (reference sequence). The CDR3 DNA is TGTGCCAGCAGCTGGAGTAGCGGGAGCTACGAGCAGTACTTC. This sequence encodes CASSWSSGSYEQYF.

The chain has TRBV6-1 and TRBJ1-1; D unresolved. Germline-derived CDR1 and CDR2 are MNHNS and SASEGT. The CDR3 is 13 residues long. Trimming cost V 10 bases and J 0 bases, with 12 bases left between them. The CDR3 sequence: CAIDPEMNTEAFF. The CDR3 coding sequence is TGTGCCATCGACCCGGAGATGAACACTGAAGCTTTCTTT.

On this clone: The junction differs from germline at one of its ends, possibly a read error. This chain's CDR3 is CASTLVSGLLDF. For the CDR3, the DNA is TGTGCCAGCACCCTGGTTAGCGGGCTGTTGGACTTC. V gene TRBV7-3 combines with J gene TRBJ2-5, with 7 positions matching TRBD2. Germline assignment: CDR1 SGHTA and CDR2 FQGTGA. The CDR3 spans 12 residues.

The genes are TRBV6-5 and TRBJ1-2; 7 nucleotides align to TRBD1. The CDR3 has 14 residues. With 4 bases clipped from V and 4 bases from J, the junction kept 6 bases outside the gene matches. CDR1 and CDR2 (germline): MNHEY, SVGAGI. The CDR3 sequence: CASSWEGAGYGYTF. Here the CDR3 DNA reads TGTGCCAGCAGTTGGGAGGGGGCCGGCTATGGCTACACCTTC.

The chain combines TRBV6-5 with TRBJ1-1; D may be TRBD1 (5 bases). V shed 0 bases and J shed 8 bases, with 13 bases lying between them. Germline V CDR1 and CDR2: MNHEY, SVGAGI. This CDR3 has 14 residues. In DNA, the CDR3 is TGTGCCAGCAGTTACTCGACAGTGTCCCAAGAAGCTTTCTTT. Its protein is CASSYSTVSQEAFF.

This clone appeared a few times. V and J are TRBV9 and TRBJ1-2, with a tentative D call TRBD1 (6 bases). This CDR3 has 16 amino acids. The V end lost 0 bases, the J end lost 8 bases, and 20 bases lay between the germline ends. CDR1 and CDR2 from the germline V gene are SGDLS and YYNGEE. The CDR3 spells CASSVGKQGLQGGYTF. DNA for the CDR3: TGTGCCAGCAGCGTAGGGAAACAGGGCCTCCAGGGGGGCTACACCTTC.

The chain joins TRBV7-9 to TRBJ1-4, with 7 nucleotides matching TRBD1. V dropped 5 bases and J dropped 0; count of bases not matched to a gene: 9. Germline CDR1 and CDR2: SEHNR and FQNEAQ (reference sequence). This CDR3 region has 17 residues. The CDR3 region is CASSPRTGDATNEKLFF. DNA for the CDR3: TGTGCCAGCAGCCCCCGGACAGGCGACGCAACTAATGAAAAACTGTTTTTT.